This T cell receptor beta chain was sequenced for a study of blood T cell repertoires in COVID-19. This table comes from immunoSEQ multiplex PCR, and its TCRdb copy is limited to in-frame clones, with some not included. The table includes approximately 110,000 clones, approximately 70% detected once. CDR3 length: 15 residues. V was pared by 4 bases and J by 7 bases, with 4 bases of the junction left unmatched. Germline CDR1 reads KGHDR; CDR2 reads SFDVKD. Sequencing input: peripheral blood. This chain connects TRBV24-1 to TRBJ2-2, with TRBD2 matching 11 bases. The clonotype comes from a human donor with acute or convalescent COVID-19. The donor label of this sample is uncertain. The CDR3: CATSDTTSGVGELFF. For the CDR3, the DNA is TGTGCCACCAGTGACACGACTAGCGGGGTCGGGGAGCTGTTTTTT.